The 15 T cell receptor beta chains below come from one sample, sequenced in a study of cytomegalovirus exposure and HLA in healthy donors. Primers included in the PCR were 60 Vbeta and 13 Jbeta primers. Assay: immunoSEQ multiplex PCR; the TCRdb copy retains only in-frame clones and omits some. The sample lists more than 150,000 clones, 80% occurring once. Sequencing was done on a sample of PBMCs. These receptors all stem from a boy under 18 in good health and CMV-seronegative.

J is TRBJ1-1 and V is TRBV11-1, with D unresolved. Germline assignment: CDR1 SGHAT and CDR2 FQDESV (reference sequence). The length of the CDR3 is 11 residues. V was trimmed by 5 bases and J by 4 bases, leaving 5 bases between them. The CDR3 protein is CASSVLTEAFF. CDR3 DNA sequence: TGTGCCAGCAGCGTTCTCACTGAAGCTTTCTTT. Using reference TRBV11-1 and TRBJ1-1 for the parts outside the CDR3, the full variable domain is EAEVAQSPRYKITEKSQAVAFWCDPISGHATLYWYRQILGQGPELLVQFQDESVVDDSQLPKDRFSAERLKGVDSTLKIQPAELGDSAMYLCASSVLTEAFFGQGTRLTVV.

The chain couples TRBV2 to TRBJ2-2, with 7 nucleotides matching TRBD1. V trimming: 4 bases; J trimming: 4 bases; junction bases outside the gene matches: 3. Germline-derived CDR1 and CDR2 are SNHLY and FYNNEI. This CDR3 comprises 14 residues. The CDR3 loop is CASSGQGSTGELFF. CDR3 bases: TGTGCCAGCAGTGGACAGGGCAGCACCGGGGAGCTGTTTTTT.

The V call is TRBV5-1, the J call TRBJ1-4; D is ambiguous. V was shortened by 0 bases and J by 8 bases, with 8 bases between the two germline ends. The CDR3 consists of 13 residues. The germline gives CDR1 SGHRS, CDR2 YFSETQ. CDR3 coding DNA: TGCGCCAGCAGCTTGGACGGACTGGAAAAACTGTTTTTT. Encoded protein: CASSLDGLEKLFF.

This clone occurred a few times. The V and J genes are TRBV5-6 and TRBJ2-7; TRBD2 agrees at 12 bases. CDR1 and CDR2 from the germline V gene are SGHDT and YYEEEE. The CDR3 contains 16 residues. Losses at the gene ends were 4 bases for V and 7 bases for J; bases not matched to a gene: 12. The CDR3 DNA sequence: TGTGCCAGCAGCCCGGGGACTAGCGGGTGGCGTAGGGAGCAGTACTTC. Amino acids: CASSPGTSGWRREQYF.

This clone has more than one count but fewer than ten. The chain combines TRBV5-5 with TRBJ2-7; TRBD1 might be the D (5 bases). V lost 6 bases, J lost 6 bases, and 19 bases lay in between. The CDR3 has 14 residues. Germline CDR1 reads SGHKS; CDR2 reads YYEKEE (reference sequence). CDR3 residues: CASTQSPGQGEQYF. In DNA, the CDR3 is TGTGCCAGCACCCAGTCCCCAGGGCAGGGCGAGCAGTACTTC.

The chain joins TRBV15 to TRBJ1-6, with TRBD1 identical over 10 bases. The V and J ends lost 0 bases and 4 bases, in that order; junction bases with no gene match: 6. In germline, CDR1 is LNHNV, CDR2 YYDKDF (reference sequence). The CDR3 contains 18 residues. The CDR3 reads CATSRDRGTGAYNSPLHF. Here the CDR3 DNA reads TGTGCCACCAGCAGAGATCGCGGGACAGGGGCATATAATTCACCCCTCCACTTT.

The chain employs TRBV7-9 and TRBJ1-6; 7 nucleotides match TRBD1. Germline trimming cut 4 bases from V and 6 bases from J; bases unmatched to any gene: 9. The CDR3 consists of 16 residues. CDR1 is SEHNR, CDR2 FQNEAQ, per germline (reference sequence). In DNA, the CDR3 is TGTGCCAGCAGCTCCACGTCGACAGGGACTAATTCACCCCTCCACTTT. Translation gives CASSSTSTGTNSPLHF. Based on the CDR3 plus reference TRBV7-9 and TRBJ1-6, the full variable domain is DTGVSQNPRHKITKRGQNVTFRCDPISEHNRLYWYRQTLGQGPEFLTYFQNEAQLEKSRLLSDRFSAERPKGSFSTLEIQRTEQGDSAMYLCASSSTSTGTNSPLHFGNGTRLTVT.

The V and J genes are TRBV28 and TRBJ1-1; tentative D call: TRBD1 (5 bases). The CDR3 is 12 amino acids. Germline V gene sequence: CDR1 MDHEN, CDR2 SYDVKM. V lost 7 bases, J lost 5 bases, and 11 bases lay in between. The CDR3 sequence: CASIGGSTEAFF. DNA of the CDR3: TGTGCCAGCATCGGGGGATCTACTGAAGCTTTCTTT.

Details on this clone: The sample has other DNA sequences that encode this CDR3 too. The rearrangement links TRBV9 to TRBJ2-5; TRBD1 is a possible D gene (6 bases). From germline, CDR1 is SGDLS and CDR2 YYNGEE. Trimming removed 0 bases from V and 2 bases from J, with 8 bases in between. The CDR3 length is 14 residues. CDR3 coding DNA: TGTGCCAGCAGCGTAGGAGGGGGACAAGAGACCCAGTACTTC. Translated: CASSVGGGQETQYF.

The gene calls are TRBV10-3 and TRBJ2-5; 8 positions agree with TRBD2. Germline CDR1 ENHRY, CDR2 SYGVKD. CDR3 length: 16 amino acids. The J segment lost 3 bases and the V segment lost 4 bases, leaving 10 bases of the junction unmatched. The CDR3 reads CAISVERGPMEETQYF. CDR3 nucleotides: TGTGCCATCAGTGTAGAGCGGGGGCCCATGGAAGAGACCCAGTACTTC.

The CDR3 reads CASSVLAGSNTEAFF. DNA for the CDR3: TGTGCCAGCAGCGTCCTCGCAGGGTCGAACACTGAAGCTTTCTTT. The J gene is TRBJ1-1, the V gene TRBV9; tentatively, D is TRBD1 (5 bases). The ends were cut back, 2 bases at V and 1 base at J, with 12 bases in the middle. Germline V lookup: CDR1 SGDLS, CDR2 YYNGEE. The CDR3 runs to 15 residues. Filled out from reference TRBV9 and TRBJ1-1, the complete variable domain reads DSGVTQTPKHLITATGQRVTLRCSPRSGDLSVYWYQQSLDQGLQFLIQYYNGEERAKGNILERFSAQQFPDLHSELNLSSLELGDSALYFCASSVLAGSNTEAFFGQGTRLTVV.

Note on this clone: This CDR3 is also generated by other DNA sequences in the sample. This CDR3 reads CASSLTGNTEAFF. CDR3 coding DNA: TGTGCCAGCAGCTTAACTGGGAACACTGAAGCTTTCTTT. The gene calls are TRBV7-9 and TRBJ1-1, with no clear D. Deletions cut 2 bases from V and 1 base from J, with 5 bases between. The length of the CDR3 is 13 residues. The V gene's germline CDR1 is SEHNR and CDR2 FQNEAQ (reference sequence). Full variable domain (remainder filled in from reference TRBV7-9 and TRBJ1-1): DTGVSQNPRHKITKRGQNVTFRCDPISEHNRLYWYRQTLGQGPEFLTYFQNEAQLEKSRLLSDRFSAERPKGSFSTLEIQRTEQGDSAMYLCASSLTGNTEAFFGQGTRLTVV.

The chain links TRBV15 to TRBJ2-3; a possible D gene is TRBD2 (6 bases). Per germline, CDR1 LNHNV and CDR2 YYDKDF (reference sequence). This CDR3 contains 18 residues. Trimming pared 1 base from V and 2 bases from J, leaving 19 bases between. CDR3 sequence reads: CATSRGGPLAGPTDTQYF. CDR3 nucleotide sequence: TGTGCCACCAGCAGAGGGGGACCCCTGGCGGGGCCCACAGATACGCAGTATTTT.

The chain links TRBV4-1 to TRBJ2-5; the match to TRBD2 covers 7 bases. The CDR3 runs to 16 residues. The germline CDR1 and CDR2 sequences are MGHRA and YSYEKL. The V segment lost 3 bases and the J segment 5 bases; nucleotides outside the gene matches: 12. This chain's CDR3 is CASSQLRSAGVETQYF. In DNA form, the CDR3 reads TGCGCCAGCAGCCAGTTGAGATCCGCGGGGGTGGAGACCCAGTACTTC.

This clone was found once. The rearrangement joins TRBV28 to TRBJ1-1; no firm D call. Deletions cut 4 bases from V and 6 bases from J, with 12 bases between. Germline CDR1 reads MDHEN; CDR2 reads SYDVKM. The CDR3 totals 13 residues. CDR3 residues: CASSYPLRAEAFF. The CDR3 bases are TGTGCCAGCAGTTACCCTTTGAGGGCTGAAGCTTTCTTT.